What follows are 23 T cell receptor beta chains derived from one specimen sequenced in a study of Graves' ophthalmopathy and Graves' hyperthyroidism. RNA served as the template for amplifying TCR beta CDR3 regions. After a first-round RT-PCR with HTBI primers, a second-round multiplex PCR was run. Each CDR3 protein gets one entry after TCRdb re-called the multiplex PCR reads with MiXCR. In the table there are 600,000 to 650,000 distinct CDR3 sequences, about a fifth of which are singletons. The sample was peripheral blood. These receptors originate from a young woman with stable Graves' hyperthyroidism. Some clones in this sample may be carry-over from other donors' samples.

The chain carries TRBV11-2 and TRBJ1-1; perhaps TRBD1 as D (5 bases). Trimming removed 7 bases from V and 2 bases from J, with 14 bases in between. The CDR3 spans 14 residues. Germline values: CDR1 SGHAT, CDR2 FQNNGV. CDR3 protein: CASIIGGVNTEAFF. The CDR3 region has the DNA TGTGCCAGCATTATCGGGGGGGTTAACACTGAAGCTTTCTTT.

This clonotype was found many times. The V gene is TRBV20-1, the J gene TRBJ2-5; 8 bases match TRBD2. The CDR3 runs 12 residues. The germline gives CDR1 DFQATT, CDR2 SNEGSKA (reference sequence). The ends lost 3 bases at V and 5 bases at J; junction bases unmatched: 2. The CDR3 nucleotides read TGCAGTGCTAGCGGGGGGGCGGAGACCCAGTACTTC. It yields the protein CSASGGAETQYF.

Remarks on this clonotype: Likely a read error: the CDR3 ends without its conserved phenylalanine or tryptophan. This chain connects TRBV12-3 or TRBV12-4 to TRBJ2-3; possibly TRBD1 for D (6 bases). CDR3 length equals 14 residues. Trimming stripped 3 bases from V and 3 bases from J, with 10 bases between. This CDR3 is CASSFTGTTDTQYL. In DNA, the CDR3 is TGTGCCAGCAGTTTTACAGGGACGACAGATACGCAGTATTTG.

This clonotype has a count of ten or more. The CDR3 bases are TGTGCCAGCAGCGCGGGACACAGGGGGCTGGATGGCTACACCTTC. Protein product: CASSAGHRGLDGYTF. The chain uses TRBV7-2 and TRBJ1-2; 9 nucleotides agree with TRBD1. The length of the CDR3 is 15 residues. The V segment lost 5 bases and the J segment 6 bases; nucleotides outside the gene matches: 10. Per the germline V gene, CDR1 is SGHTA and CDR2 is FQGNSA. Together with reference TRBV7-2 and TRBJ1-2, the CDR3 gives the full variable domain: GAGVSQSPSNKVTEKGKDVELRCDPISGHTALYWYRQSLGQGLEFLIYFQGNSAPDKSGLPSDRFSAERTGGSVSTLTIQRTQQEDSAVYLCASSAGHRGLDGYTFGSGTRLTVV.

In its sample, this clonotype was seen many times. The V gene is TRBV6-5, the J gene TRBJ2-5; 9 bases align to TRBD1. Losses at the gene ends were 4 bases for V and 4 bases for J; bases not matched to a gene: 10. The CDR3 spans 16 residues. In germline, CDR1 is MNHEY, CDR2 SVGAGI. This chain's CDR3 is CASSSKWDRAGETQYF. The CDR3 DNA is TGTGCCAGCAGTTCTAAATGGGACAGGGCTGGAGAGACCCAGTACTTC.

This clonotype showed up many times. The chain carries TRBV7-3 and TRBJ1-6; 12 nucleotides line up with TRBD1. The CDR3 loop spans 15 amino acids. Germline CDR1 SGHTA, CDR2 FQGTGA. V lost 5 bases, J lost 9 bases, and 5 bases stayed unmatched. The CDR3, as DNA: TGTGCCAGCAGCATTCAGGGACAGGGGGCTTCACCCCTCCACTTT. This translates into CASSIQGQGASPLHF.

The gene calls are TRBV12-3 or TRBV12-4 and TRBJ2-7, with 8 bases lining up with TRBD2. The CDR3 extends over 16 amino acids. Trimming removed 3 bases from V and 0 bases from J; junction bases left unmatched: 7. The CDR3 DNA sequence: TGTGCCAGCAGTTTGGGTCTTAGCGGGATCTCCTACGAGCAGTACTTC. The encoded protein is CASSLGLSGISYEQYF.

At least ten counts were recorded for this clonotype. CDR3 loop: CSVERGRRETQYF. Written as DNA, the CDR3 is TGCAGCGTTGAAAGGGGGCGAAGGGAGACCCAGTACTTC. The rearrangement links TRBV29-1 to TRBJ2-5; 7 nucleotides align to TRBD1. The CDR3 has 13 residues. Looked up from germline, CDR1 is SQVTM and CDR2 is ANQGSEA. With 2 bases clipped from V and 5 bases from J, the junction kept 5 bases outside the gene matches.

The chain recombines TRBV12-5 with TRBJ1-3; D is undetermined. This CDR3 spans 16 amino acids. Germline-derived CDR1 and CDR2 are LGHNT and FRNRAP. V lost 2 bases, J lost 0 bases, and 11 bases lay in between. CDR3 residues: CASGLPRAHSGNTIYF. In DNA form, the CDR3 reads TGTGCTAGTGGTTTGCCCCGGGCTCACTCTGGAAACACCATATATTTT.

This clonotype has a single count. The V gene is TRBV12-3 or TRBV12-4, the J gene TRBJ1-6; D ambiguous. V gave up 4 bases and J gave up 10 bases, with 20 bases separating them. This CDR3 is 16 amino acids long. CDR3 protein: CASSYSHRASSSPLHF. CDR3 in DNA: TGTGCCAGCAGTTACTCGCACCGGGCCTCCAGCTCACCCCTCCACTTT.

The chain recombines TRBV2 with TRBJ2-7; no firm D call. The CDR3 consists of 15 residues. The V end lost 5 bases, the J end lost 0 bases, and 14 bases lay between the germline ends. Germline loops: CDR1 SNHLY, CDR2 FYNNEI. The CDR3 protein is CASSYRAGSSYEQYF. Here the CDR3 DNA reads TGTGCCAGCAGTTACAGAGCAGGAAGCTCCTACGAGCAGTACTTC.

This clonotype was counted ten times or more. The chain links TRBV11-2 to TRBJ1-1; TRBD1 is a possible D gene (5 bases). This CDR3 has 13 amino acids. The V and J ends lost 4 bases and 4 bases respectively, with 10 bases between them. Per the germline V gene, CDR1 is SGHAT and CDR2 is FQNNGV. The CDR3 loop reads CASSSGRLTEAFF. The CDR3 bases are TGTGCCAGCAGCTCGGGACGACTCACTGAAGCTTTCTTT.

This clonotype was counted between two and nine times. The J gene is TRBJ2-7, the V gene TRBV7-9, with D tentatively TRBD2 (6 bases). The CDR3 length is 16 residues. Germline lookup yields CDR1 SEHNR and CDR2 FQNEAQ (reference sequence). Trimming took off 5 bases at V and 1 base at J, with 18 bases between the two ends. For the CDR3, the DNA is TGTGCCAGCAGCCTTATCGACGGACTAAAATCCTACGAGCAGTACTTC. Translating it yields CASSLIDGLKSYEQYF.

The chain uses TRBV28 and TRBJ2-7; D remains ambiguous. The CDR3 covers 17 residues. Germline V lookup: CDR1 MDHEN, CDR2 SYDVKM. The V end lost 2 bases, the J end lost 7 bases, and 24 bases lay between the germline ends. The CDR3 here is CASSLRFRAGIRREQYF. CDR3 nucleotides: TGTGCCAGCAGTTTACGTTTTCGGGCAGGCATCAGGCGGGAGCAGTACTTC.

The chain carries TRBV2 and TRBJ1-6; D remains unclear. From germline, CDR1 is SNHLY and CDR2 FYNNEI. V lost 2 bases and J lost 8, with 7 bases in between. The CDR3 is 13 residues long. The CDR3 here is CASSELADSPLHF. The CDR3 nucleotides are TGTGCCAGCAGTGAATTGGCGGATTCACCCCTCCACTTT.

This clonotype was detected many times. The rearrangement joins TRBV10-1 to TRBJ2-5; D is uncertain. V gave up 3 bases and J gave up 5 bases, with 10 bases separating them. The germline V gene has CDR1 WNHNN and CDR2 SYGVQD (reference sequence). The CDR3 covers 13 residues. In DNA form, the CDR3 reads TGCGCCAGCAGTGATCATAAGTGGGAGACCCAGTACTTC. It specifies CASSDHKWETQYF.

This clonotype was detected many times. The chain employs TRBV15 and TRBJ1-5; the D is unclear. CDR1 and CDR2 from the germline V gene are LNHNV and YYDKDF (reference sequence). Trimming took 0 bases from V and 1 from J, leaving 7 bases between them. This CDR3 spans 15 amino acids. The CDR3, as DNA: TGTGCCACCAGCAGAGATCAAGGGAGCAATCAGCCCCAGCATTTT. As protein: CATSRDQGSNQPQHF. The full variable domain, completed using reference TRBV15 and TRBJ1-5, is DAMVIQNPRYQVTQFGKPVTLSCSQTLNHNVMYWYQQKSSQAPKLLFHYYDKDFNNEADTPDNFQSRRPNTSFCFLDIRSPGLGDTAMYLCATSRDQGSNQPQHFGDGTRLSIL.

This clonotype was seen a few times. The rearrangement uses TRBV28 and TRBJ1-2; D may be TRBD1 (5 bases). Germline-derived CDR1 and CDR2 are MDHEN and SYDVKM. The CDR3 totals 14 residues. V lost 5 bases and J 7 bases, leaving 17 bases between the germline ends. The CDR3 DNA reads as TGTGCCAGCAGTCGGGACGGGGGGATCGCTGGCTACACCTTC. Its translation is CASSRDGGIAGYTF.

The V and J genes are TRBV9 and TRBJ2-2, with D possibly being TRBD1 (7 bases). V was clipped by 5 bases and J by 5 bases, with 16 bases between them. The CDR3 consists of 15 residues. Germline lookup yields CDR1 SGDLS and CDR2 YYNGEE. CDR3 DNA sequence: TGTGCCAGCAGGAACCGGACAGGAGGGACCGGGGAGCTGTTTTTT. As protein: CASRNRTGGTGELFF.

This clonotype was detected ten times or more. The chain couples TRBV7-9 to TRBJ1-6; D gene unclear. V was clipped by 5 bases and J by 9 bases, with 17 bases between them. CDR1 is SEHNR, CDR2 FQNEAQ, per germline (reference sequence). The CDR3 consists of 15 residues. CDR3 sequence reads: CASSAASGVTSPLHF. CDR3 bases: TGTGCCAGCAGCGCTGCCTCCGGGGTAACTTCACCCCTCCACTTT. Full variable domain (outside the CDR3, taken from reference TRBV7-9 and TRBJ1-6): DTGVSQNPRHKITKRGQNVTFRCDPISEHNRLYWYRQTLGQGPEFLTYFQNEAQLEKSRLLSDRFSAERPKGSFSTLEIQRTEQGDSAMYLCASSAASGVTSPLHFGNGTRLTVT.

This chain uses TRBV3-1 with TRBJ1-3; the D is unclear. The CDR3 runs to 16 residues. Trimming stripped 5 bases from V and 2 bases from J, with 16 bases between. Germline CDR1 reads LGHDT; CDR2 reads YNNKEL (reference sequence). This CDR3 is CASSIQPVGTGNTIYF. The CDR3 nucleotides read TGTGCCAGCAGCATCCAACCCGTTGGGACTGGAAACACCATATATTTT.

This clonotype appeared many times. The chain joins TRBV12-3 or TRBV12-4 to TRBJ1-2, with TRBD1 as a possible D gene (5 bases). V gave up 3 bases and J gave up 5 bases, with 16 bases separating them. The CDR3 is made up of 15 amino acids. The CDR3 coding sequence is TGTGCCAGCAGTTTCTACAGGTTGAAGGAGTATGGCTACACCTTC. This codes for CASSFYRLKEYGYTF.

This clonotype was recorded at least ten times. V is TRBV6-5 and J is TRBJ1-1, with a tentative D call TRBD1 (5 bases). CDR1 and CDR2 from the germline V gene are MNHEY and SVGAGI. The V end was cut by 1 base, the J end by 7 bases, with 13 bases between. The CDR3 contains 14 residues. This CDR3 is CASSYLSGNLEAFF. In nucleotides, the CDR3 is TGTGCCAGCAGTTACTTGTCAGGGAACCTTGAAGCTTTCTTT.